This note documents a single T cell receptor (beta chain) sequence. This clonotype was counted ten times or more. Its recognized antigen is unknown. Per-base quality was not reported, and no clone a single base away is much larger than it. Unsorted PBMC libraries were generated from 2 million PBMCs stored in RNAlater at -80 °C until RNA extraction. Multiple sclerosis patients were enrolled in a US clinical protocol evaluating disease progression by magnetic resonance imaging. PBMCs were separated from peripheral blood using Ficoll-Hypaque density gradient centrifugation and then cryopreserved in liquid nitrogen. cDNA was synthesized by template-switch 5'RACE using a primer carrying a 10-nucleotide random unique molecular identifier by which each TCR transcript was tagged. Every sequencing run covered 15-18 subjects and yielded more than 160 million TCR-beta sequences. Total RNA was extracted with the RNeasy kit. TCR-beta VDJ regions were amplified with primers for the TCR constant region and the 5'RACE anchor, using the KAPA Real-time Library Amplification kit. A first PCR added sample indexes and Illumina adaptors, and a second PCR then raised library yield. The roughly 650 bp TCR product was size-selected on a 2% E-gel SizeSelection system after Ampure bead purification. Before pooling, library quality was assessed on a Bioanalyzer, concentration was determined with Qubit, and library quantification was performed with the Kapa Library Quantification kit. Paired-end 2 x 150 bp sequencing of the libraries was performed on an Illumina HiSeq 2500. To increase sequence diversity, roughly 24-30% phiX was spiked into each library pool. Processing in the source paper ran as follows. Quality-filtered reads were processed with the UMI-based MiGEC pipeline, which removed over 85% of raw TCR sequences during error correction. VDJ genes were aligned to IMGT germline references, and clonotypes were defined by unique CDR3 amino acid sequence plus V-J genes. Clonal expansion, Shannon diversity and CDR3 relatedness were evaluated with VDJtools (CalcPairwiseDistances, ClusterSamples), while phylogenetic trees were built in CLCbio workbench. Clones with at least 8 unique UMIs were defined as expanded, with this threshold being based on coefficient-of-variation modelling across technical triplicates. Starting from the raw public reads, TCRdb applied fastp trimming at Q25, assembled clones with MiXCR and retained in-frame beta chains. Rows are unified per CDR3 protein, each entry keeping the most common DNA and genes. TCRdb's processing, not the authors', yielded these V and J calls. Within this sample are some 70,000 distinct CDR3 sequences, with 4.5% of them counted one time only. 6.9% of the sample is held by the ten biggest clonotypes.

This sample stems from a study of neurological immune-mediated disorders (dated by TCRdb to about 2019). Looking at the study overall: Of the approximately 35 multiple sclerosis patients, around 31 had relapsing-remitting MS and 3 had secondary progressive MS. Alongside PBMC samples, the set of about 100 TCR-beta libraries contained longitudinal samples, technical triplicates, and paired CD4+ and CD8+ T-cell subsets that had been sorted. Using UMI-based sequencing, the study compared peripheral blood TCR-beta repertoires from patients with HTLV-I-associated myelopathy (HAM/TSP), patients with multiple sclerosis, and healthy controls. The cohort was made up of 65 to 75 subjects, consisting of around 15 HAM/TSP patients, some 35 multiple sclerosis patients and about 20 healthy controls.

What the study reported, not specific to this receptor: The MS cluster was not associated with any clinical or MRI features, and the authors stated that larger cohorts are needed. Repertoires from 18 of 34 MS patients were grouped by phylogenetic analysis into a cluster of related CDR3 sequences, suggesting a possible repertoire-level signature. TCR clonal expansion was greatest in HAM/TSP patients and smallest in MS patients, who ranked below even healthy controls. No identical CDR3 amino acid sequences were shared among expanded clones across subjects, suggesting private TCR-beta repertoires in all groups.

Spanning cysteine to phenylalanine, the CDR3 consists of 12 amino acids. The retained sequence is limited to the CDR3, 36 bases, with the frame set at the first base. The germline V gene (reference sequence) specifies DFQATT as CDR1 and SNEGSKA as CDR2. The V gene is TRBV20-1 and the J gene is TRBJ2-3, with TRBD1 tentatively as D gene (9 bases match). The sample taken for sequencing was PBMCs. The source is a man aged 25-45 years with multiple sclerosis. The nucleotide sequence is TGCAGCTGGGGACAGGGACTAGGTACGCAGTATTTT. The translation is CSWGQGLGTQYF.